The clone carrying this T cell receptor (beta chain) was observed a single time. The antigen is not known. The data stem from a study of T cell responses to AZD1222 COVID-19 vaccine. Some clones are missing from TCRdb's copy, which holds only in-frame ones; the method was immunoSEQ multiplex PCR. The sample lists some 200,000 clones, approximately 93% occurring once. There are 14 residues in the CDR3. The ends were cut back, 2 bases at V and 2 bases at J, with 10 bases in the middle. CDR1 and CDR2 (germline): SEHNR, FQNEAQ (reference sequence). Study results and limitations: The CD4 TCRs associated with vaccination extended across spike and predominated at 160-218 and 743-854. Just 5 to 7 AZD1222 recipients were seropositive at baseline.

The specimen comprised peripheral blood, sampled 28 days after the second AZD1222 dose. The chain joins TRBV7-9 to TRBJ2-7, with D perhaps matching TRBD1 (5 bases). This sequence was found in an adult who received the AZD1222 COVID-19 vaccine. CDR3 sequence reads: CASSLLQGAYEQYF. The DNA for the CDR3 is TGTGCCAGCAGCTTACTCCAGGGTGCCTACGAGCAGTACTTC. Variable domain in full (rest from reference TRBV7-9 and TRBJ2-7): DTGVSQNPRHKITKRGQNVTFRCDPISEHNRLYWYRQTLGQGPEFLTYFQNEAQLEKSRLLSDRFSAERPKGSFSTLEIQRTEQGDSAMYLCASSLLQGAYEQYFGPGTRLTVT.